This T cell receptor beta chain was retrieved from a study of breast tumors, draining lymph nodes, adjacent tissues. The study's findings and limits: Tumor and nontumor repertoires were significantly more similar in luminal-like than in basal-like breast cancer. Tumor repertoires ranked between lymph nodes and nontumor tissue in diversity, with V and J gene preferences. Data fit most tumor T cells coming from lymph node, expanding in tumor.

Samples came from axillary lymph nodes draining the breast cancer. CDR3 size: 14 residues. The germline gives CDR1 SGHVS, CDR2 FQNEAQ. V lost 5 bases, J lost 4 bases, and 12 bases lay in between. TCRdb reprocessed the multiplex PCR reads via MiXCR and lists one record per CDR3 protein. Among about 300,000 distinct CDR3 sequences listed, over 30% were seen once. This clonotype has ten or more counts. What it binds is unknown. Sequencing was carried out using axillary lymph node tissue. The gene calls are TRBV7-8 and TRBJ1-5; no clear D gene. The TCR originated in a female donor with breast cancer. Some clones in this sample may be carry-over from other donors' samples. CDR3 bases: TGTGCCAGCAGCCGCGGAAGGAGTAATCAGCCCCAGCATTTT. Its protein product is CASSRGRSNQPQHF.